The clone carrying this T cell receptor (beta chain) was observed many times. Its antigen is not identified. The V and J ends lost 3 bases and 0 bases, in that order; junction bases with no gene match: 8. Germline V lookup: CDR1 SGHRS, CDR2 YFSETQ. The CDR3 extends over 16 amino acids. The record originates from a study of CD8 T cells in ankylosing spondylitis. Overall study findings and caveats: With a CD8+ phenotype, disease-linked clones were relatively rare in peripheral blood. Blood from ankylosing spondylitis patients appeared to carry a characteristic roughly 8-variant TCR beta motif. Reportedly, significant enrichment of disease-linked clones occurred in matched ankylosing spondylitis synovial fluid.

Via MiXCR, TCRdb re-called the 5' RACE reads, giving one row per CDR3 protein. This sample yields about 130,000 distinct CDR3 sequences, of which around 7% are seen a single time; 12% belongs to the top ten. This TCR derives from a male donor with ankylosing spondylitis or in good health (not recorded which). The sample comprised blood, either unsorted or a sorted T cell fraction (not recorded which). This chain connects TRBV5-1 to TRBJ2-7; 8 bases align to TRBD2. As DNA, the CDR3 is TGCGCCAGCAGCTCAAGTCTAAGCGGGAGCTCCTACGAGCAGTACTTC. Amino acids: CASSSSLSGSSYEQYF.